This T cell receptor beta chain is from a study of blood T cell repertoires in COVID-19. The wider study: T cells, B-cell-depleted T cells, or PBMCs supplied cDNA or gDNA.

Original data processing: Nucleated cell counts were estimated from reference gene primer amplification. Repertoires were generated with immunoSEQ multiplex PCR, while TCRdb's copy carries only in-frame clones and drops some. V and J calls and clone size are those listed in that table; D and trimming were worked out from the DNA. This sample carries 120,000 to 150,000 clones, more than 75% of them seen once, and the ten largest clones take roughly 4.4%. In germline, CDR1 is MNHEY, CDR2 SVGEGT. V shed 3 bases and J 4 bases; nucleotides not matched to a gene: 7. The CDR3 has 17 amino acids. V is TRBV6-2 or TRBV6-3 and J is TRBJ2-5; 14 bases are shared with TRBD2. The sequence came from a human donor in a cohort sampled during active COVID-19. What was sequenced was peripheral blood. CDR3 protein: CASSYGTSGRPRETQYF. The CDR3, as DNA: TGTGCCAGCAGTTATGGGACTAGCGGGAGACCCCGAGAGACCCAGTACTTC.